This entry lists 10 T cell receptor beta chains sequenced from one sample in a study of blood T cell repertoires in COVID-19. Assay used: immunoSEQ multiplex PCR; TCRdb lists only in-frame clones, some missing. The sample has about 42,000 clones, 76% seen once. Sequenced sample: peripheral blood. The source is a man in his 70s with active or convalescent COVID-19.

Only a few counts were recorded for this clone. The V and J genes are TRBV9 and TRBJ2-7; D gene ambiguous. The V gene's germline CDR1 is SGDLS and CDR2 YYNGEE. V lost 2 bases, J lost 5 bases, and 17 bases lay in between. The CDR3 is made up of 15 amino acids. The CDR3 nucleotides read TGTGCCAGCAGCGTGTCGGTGTCATCCCACGACGAGCAGTACTTC. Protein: CASSVSVSSHDEQYF.

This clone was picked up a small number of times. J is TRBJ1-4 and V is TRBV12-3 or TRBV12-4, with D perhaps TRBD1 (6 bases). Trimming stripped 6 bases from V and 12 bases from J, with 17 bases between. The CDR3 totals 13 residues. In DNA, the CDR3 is TGTGCCAGCAGCCGAGGACAGTTGACGCAACTGTTTTTT. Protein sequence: CASSRGQLTQLFF.

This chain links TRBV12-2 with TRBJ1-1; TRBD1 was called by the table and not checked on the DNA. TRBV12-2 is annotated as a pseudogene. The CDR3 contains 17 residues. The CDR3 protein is CASRWAATTLMNTEAFF. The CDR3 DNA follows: TGTGCAAGTCGGTGGGCAGCAACGACCCTCATGAACACTGAAGCTTTCTTT.

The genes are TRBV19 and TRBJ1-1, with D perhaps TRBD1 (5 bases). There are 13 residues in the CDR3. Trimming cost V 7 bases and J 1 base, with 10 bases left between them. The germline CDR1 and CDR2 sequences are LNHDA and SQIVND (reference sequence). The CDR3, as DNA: TGTGCCAGTATACAGGAAGAGAACACTGAAGCTTTCTTT. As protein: CASIQEENTEAFF.

This chain's CDR3 is CASSPGTSGGVSGEQFF. CDR3 DNA: TGTGCCAGCAGCCCGGGGACTAGCGGGGGGGTTTCTGGTGAGCAGTTCTTC. The chain carries TRBV3-1 (or the pseudogene TRBV3-2) and TRBJ2-1; TRBD2 aligns across 16 bases. This CDR3 is 17 amino acids long. The ends lost 4 bases at V and 9 bases at J; junction bases unmatched: 9. Germline CDR1 LGHDT, CDR2 YNNKEL (reference sequence).

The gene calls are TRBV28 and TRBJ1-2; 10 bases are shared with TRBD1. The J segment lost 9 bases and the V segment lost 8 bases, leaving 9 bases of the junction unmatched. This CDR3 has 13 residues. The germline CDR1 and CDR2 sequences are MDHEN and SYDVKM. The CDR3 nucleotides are TGTGCCAGCTCTATTGGACAGGGGGGAAGCTACACCTTC. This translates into CASSIGQGGSYTF.

CDR3 sequence: CASSSGTENEKLFF. The DNA for the CDR3 is TGTGCCAGCAGCTCAGGGACAGAGAATGAAAAACTGTTTTTT. The genes are TRBV11-3 and TRBJ1-4; TRBD1 matches at 7 bases. CDR1 SGHNT and CDR2 YENEEA come from the germline V gene. V shed 4 bases and J 5 bases; nucleotides not matched to a gene: 4. The CDR3 spans 14 residues. Complete variable domain (other parts from reference TRBV11-3 and TRBJ1-4): EAGVVQSPRYKIIEKKQPVAFWCNPISGHNTLYWYLQNLGQGPELLIRYENEEAVDDSQLPKDRFSAERLKGVDSTLKIQPAELGDSAVYLCASSSGTENEKLFFGSGTQLSVL.

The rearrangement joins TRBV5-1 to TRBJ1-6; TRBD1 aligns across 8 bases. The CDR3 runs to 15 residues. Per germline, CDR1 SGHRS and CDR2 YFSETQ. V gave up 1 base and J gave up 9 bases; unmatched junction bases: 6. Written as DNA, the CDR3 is TGCGCCAGCAGCTTGATCGAGACAGGGGCTTCACCCCTCCACTTT. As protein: CASSLIETGASPLHF.

In DNA form, the CDR3 reads TGTGCCACCAGTGATTTACGGACAGTTAGGCCGTACACCTTC. Encoded protein: CATSDLRTVRPYTF. This chain joins TRBV24-1 and TRBJ1-2, with D tentatively TRBD1 (6 bases). The germline V and J ends were trimmed by 1 base and 11 bases, with 16 bases remaining between them. Germline CDR1 and CDR2: KGHDR and SFDVKD. CDR3 length: 14 amino acids.

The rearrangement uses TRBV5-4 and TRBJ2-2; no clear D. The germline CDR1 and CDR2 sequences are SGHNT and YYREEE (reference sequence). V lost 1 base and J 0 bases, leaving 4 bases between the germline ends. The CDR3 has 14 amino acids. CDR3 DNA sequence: TGTGCCAGCAGCTTGACAGCGAACACCGGGGAGCTGTTTTTT. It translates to CASSLTANTGELFF. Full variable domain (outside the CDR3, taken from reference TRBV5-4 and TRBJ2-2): ETGVTQSPTHLIKTRGQQVTLRCSSQSGHNTVSWYQQALGQGPQFIFQYYREEENGRGNFPPRFSGLQFPNYSSELNVNALELDDSALYLCASSLTANTGELFFGEGSRLTVL.